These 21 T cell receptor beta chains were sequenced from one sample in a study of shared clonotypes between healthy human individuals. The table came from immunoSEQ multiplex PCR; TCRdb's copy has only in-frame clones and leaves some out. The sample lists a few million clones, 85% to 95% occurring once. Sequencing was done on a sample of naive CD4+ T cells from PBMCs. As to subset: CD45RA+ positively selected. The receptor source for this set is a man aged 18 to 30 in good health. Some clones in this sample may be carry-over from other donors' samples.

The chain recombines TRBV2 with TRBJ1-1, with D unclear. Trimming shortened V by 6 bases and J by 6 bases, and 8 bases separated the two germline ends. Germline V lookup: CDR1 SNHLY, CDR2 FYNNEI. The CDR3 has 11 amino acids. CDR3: CASREVAEAFF. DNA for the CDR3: TGTGCCAGCAGGGAGGTCGCTGAAGCTTTCTTT.

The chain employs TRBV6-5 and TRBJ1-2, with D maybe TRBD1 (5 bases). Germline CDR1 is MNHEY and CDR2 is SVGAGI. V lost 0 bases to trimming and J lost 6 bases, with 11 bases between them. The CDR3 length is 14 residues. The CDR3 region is CASSYSDGADGYTF. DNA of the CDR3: TGTGCCAGCAGTTACTCAGATGGGGCGGATGGCTACACCTTC.

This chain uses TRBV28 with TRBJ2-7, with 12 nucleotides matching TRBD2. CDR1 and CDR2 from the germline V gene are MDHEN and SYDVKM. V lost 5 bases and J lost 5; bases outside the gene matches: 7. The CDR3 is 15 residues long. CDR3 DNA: TGTGCCAGCAGTCTTCCACTAGCGGGAGGAGACGAGCAGTACTTC. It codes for CASSLPLAGGDEQYF.

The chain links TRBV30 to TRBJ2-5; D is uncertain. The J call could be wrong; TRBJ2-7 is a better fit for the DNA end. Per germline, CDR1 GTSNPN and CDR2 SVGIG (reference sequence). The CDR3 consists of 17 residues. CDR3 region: CAWEPLGRARIRPEQYF. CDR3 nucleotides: TGTGCCTGGGAGCCCCTTGGCCGGGCCCGAATACGTCCCGAGCAGTACTTC.

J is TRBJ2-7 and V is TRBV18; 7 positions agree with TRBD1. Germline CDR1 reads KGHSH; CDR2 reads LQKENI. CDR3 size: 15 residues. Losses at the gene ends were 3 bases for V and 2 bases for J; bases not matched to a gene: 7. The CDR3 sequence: CASSPTGDGAYEQYF. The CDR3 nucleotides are TGTGCCAGCTCACCTACAGGGGATGGGGCCTACGAGCAGTACTTC.

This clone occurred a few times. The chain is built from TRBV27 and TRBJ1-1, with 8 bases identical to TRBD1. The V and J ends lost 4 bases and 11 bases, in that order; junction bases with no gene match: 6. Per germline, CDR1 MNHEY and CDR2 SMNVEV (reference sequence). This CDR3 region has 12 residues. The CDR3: CASSSWTGLAFF. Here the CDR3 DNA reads TGTGCCAGCAGTTCGTGGACAGGGTTGGCTTTCTTT.

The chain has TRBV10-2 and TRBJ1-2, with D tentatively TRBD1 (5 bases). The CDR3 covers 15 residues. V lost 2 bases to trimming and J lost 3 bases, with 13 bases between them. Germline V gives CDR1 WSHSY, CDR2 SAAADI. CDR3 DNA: TGCGCCAGCAGTGAGGGGCCGCCCAGGGACTATGGCTACACCTTC. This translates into CASSEGPPRDYGYTF.

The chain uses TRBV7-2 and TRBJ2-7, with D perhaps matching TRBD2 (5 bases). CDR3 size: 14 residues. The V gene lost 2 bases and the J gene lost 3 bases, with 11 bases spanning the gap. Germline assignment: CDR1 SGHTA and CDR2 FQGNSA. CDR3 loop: CASSLTSFVYEQYF. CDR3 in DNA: TGTGCCAGCAGCTTAACTAGTTTCGTCTACGAGCAGTACTTC. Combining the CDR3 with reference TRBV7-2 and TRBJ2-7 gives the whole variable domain GAGVSQSPSNKVTEKGKDVELRCDPISGHTALYWYRQSLGQGLEFLIYFQGNSAPDKSGLPSDRFSAERTGGSVSTLTIQRTQQEDSAVYLCASSLTSFVYEQYFGPGTRLTVT.

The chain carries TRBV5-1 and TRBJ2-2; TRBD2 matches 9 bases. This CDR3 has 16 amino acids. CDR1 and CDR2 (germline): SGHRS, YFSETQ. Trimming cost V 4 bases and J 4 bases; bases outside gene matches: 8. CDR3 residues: CASSPLAGDTTGELFF. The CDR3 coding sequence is TGCGCCAGCAGCCCCTTAGCGGGAGACACCACCGGGGAGCTGTTTTTT.

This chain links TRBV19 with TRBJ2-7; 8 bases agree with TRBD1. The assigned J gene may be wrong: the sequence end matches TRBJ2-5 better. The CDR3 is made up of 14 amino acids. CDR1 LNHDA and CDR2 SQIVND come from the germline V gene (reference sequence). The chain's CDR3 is CASSRDRGKETQYF. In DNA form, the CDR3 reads TGTGCCAGTAGCCGAGACAGGGGAAAAGAGACCCAGTACTTC.

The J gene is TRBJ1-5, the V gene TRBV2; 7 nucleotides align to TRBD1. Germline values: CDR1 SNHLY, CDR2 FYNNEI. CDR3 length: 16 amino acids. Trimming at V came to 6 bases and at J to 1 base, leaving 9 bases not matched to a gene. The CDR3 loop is CASSYPRDRSNQPQHF. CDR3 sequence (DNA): TGTGCCAGCAGCTACCCCCGGGACAGAAGCAATCAGCCCCAGCATTTT.

The CDR3 reads CASSLNGDTEAFF. CDR3 sequence (DNA): TGCGCCAGCAGCTTAAACGGGGACACTGAAGCTTTCTTT. The chain employs TRBV5-1 and TRBJ1-1; D call uncertain. There are 13 residues in the CDR3. CDR1 SGHRS and CDR2 YFSETQ come from the germline V gene. Trimming took 2 bases from V and 3 from J, leaving 8 bases between them. The whole variable domain, remainder taken from reference TRBV5-1 and TRBJ1-1, is KAGVTQTPRYLIKTRGQQVTLSCSPISGHRSVSWYQQTPGQGLQFLFEYFSETQRNKGNFPGRFSGRQFSNSRSEMNVSTLELGDSALYLCASSLNGDTEAFFGQGTRLTVV.

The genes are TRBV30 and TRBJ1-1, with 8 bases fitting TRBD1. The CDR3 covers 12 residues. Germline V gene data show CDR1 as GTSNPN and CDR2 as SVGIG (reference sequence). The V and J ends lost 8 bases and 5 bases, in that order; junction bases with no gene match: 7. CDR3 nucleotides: TGTGCCAGGGGCAGGGGGCGAACTGAAGCTTTCTTT. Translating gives CARGRGRTEAFF.

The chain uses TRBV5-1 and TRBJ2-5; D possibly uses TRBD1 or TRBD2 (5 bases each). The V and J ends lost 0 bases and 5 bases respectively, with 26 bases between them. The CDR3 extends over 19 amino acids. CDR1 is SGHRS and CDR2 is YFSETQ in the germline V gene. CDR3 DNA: TGCGCCAGCAGCTTGGGGGGGACCTCAGGGCCAACAACCACGGAGACCCAGTACTTC. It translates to CASSLGGTSGPTTTETQYF.

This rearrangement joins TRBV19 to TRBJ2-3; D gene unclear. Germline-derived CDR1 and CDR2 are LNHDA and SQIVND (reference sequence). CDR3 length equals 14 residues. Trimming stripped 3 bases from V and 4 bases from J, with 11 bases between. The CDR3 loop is CASSIEGLPDTQYF. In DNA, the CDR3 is TGTGCCAGTAGTATTGAAGGGTTGCCAGATACGCAGTATTTT.

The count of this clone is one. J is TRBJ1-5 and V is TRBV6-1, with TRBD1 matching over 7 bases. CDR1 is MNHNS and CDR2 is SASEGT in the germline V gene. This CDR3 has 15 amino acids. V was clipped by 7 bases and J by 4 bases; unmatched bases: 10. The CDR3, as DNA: TGTGCCAGCACCCGCGAGGGACAGTCGAATCAGCCCCAGCATTTT. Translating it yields CASTREGQSNQPQHF.

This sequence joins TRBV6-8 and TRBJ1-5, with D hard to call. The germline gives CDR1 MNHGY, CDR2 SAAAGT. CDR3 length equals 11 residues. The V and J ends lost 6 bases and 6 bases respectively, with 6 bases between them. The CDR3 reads CASSYRQPQHF. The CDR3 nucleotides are TGTGCCAGCAGCTACCGTCAGCCCCAGCATTTT.

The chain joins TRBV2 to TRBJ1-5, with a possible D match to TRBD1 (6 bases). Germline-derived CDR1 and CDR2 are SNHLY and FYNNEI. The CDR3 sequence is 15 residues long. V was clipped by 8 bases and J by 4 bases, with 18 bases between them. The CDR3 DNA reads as TGTGCCAGCCAAGTTTTCGAGGGGGTTAATCAGCCCCAGCATTTT. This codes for CASQVFEGVNQPQHF.

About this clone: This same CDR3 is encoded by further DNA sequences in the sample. CDR3 region: CASSGQGNYGYTF. The CDR3 DNA reads as TGTGCCAGCAGCGGACAGGGGAACTATGGCTACACCTTC. This chain uses TRBV9 with TRBJ1-2; 8 nucleotides agree with TRBD1. The CDR3 totals 13 residues. V lost 3 bases and J lost 2; bases outside the gene matches: 0. Germline V gives CDR1 SGDLS, CDR2 YYNGEE.

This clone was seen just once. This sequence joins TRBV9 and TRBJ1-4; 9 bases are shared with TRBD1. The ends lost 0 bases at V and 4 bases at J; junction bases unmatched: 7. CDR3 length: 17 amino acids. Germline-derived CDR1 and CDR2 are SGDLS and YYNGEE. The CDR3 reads CASSVGHRGRGNEKLFF. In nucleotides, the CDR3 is TGTGCCAGCAGCGTAGGGCACAGGGGGCGAGGTAATGAAAAACTGTTTTTT. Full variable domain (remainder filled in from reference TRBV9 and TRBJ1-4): DSGVTQTPKHLITATGQRVTLRCSPRSGDLSVYWYQQSLDQGLQFLIQYYNGEERAKGNILERFSAQQFPDLHSELNLSSLELGDSALYFCASSVGHRGRGNEKLFFGSGTQLSVL.

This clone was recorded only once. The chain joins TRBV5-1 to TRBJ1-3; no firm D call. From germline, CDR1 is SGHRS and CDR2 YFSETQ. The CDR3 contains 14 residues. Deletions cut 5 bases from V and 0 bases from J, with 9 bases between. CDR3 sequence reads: CASRGLISGNTIYF. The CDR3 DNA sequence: TGCGCCAGCAGGGGCCTAATCTCTGGAAACACCATATATTTT.